This passage covers 27 T cell receptor beta chains from one sample sequenced in a study of identical twins. TCRdb itself ran the 5' RACE reads through MiXCR, one entry per CDR3 protein. This table has hundreds of thousands of distinct CDR3 sequences, roughly 13% appearing once. The sample consisted of memory (CD45RO+) T cells sorted from blood. These receptors all come from a woman under 30 in good health.

This clonotype was counted many times. V usage is TRBV12-3 or TRBV12-4 and J usage is TRBJ2-5; a weak D match, TRBD1 (5 bases). Trimming took off 6 bases at V and 5 bases at J, with 16 bases between the two ends. CDR3 size: 14 residues. The CDR3 loop reads CASRPRQFRETQYF. In nucleotides, the CDR3 is TGTGCCAGCAGGCCGAGACAGTTCCGGGAGACCCAGTACTTC.

This clonotype turned up a few times. The J gene is TRBJ2-7, the V gene TRBV12-3 or TRBV12-4; the D gene is possibly TRBD1 (6 bases). V was trimmed by 5 bases and J by 6 bases, leaving 20 bases between them. CDR3 length equals 15 residues. CDR3: CASSRTGHPLGEQYF. CDR3 bases: TGTGCCAGCAGTCGTACAGGGCATCCTCTCGGCGAGCAGTACTTC.

The chain links TRBV7-2 to TRBJ2-1, with D perhaps matching TRBD1 (6 bases). The CDR3 contains 12 residues. V was clipped by 6 bases and J by 7 bases, with 10 bases between them. Germline assignment: CDR1 SGHTA and CDR2 FQGNSA. The CDR3, as DNA: TGTGCCAGCAGGCCAACAGGGAATGAGCAGTTCTTC. Residues: CASRPTGNEQFF.

This clonotype was observed a handful of times. The rearrangement uses TRBV12-3 or TRBV12-4 and TRBJ1-2; TRBD1 is a possible D gene (5 bases). This CDR3 has 14 amino acids. The V end lost 2 bases, the J end lost 5 bases, and 12 bases lay between the germline ends. CDR3 region: CASSLRLRQYGYTF. The DNA of the CDR3 is TGTGCCAGCAGTTTACGACTGAGACAGTATGGCTACACCTTC.

The chain combines TRBV18 with TRBJ2-1; TRBD1 aligns across 9 bases. Per the germline V gene, CDR1 is KGHSH and CDR2 is LQKENI. J gave up 6 bases and V 7 bases, and 10 bases lay outside the gene matches. The CDR3 has 15 residues. CDR3 region: CASLQTGQGSNEQFF. The CDR3 nucleotides read TGTGCCAGCTTACAGACGGGACAGGGCAGCAATGAGCAGTTCTTC.

The V gene is TRBV19, the J gene TRBJ1-1, with D maybe TRBD1 (6 bases). This CDR3 has 16 amino acids. V lost 7 bases and J 5 bases, leaving 23 bases between the germline ends. Germline assignment: CDR1 LNHDA and CDR2 SQIVND (reference sequence). DNA for the CDR3: TGTGCCAGTAAACTCGAGAAATACAGGGTTGGAACTGAAGCTTTCTTT. Encoded protein: CASKLEKYRVGTEAFF.

This rearrangement joins TRBV19 to TRBJ2-1; 8 nucleotides align to TRBD1. CDR1 LNHDA and CDR2 SQIVND come from the germline V gene (reference sequence). The CDR3 length is 17 residues. V shed 4 bases and J 6 bases; nucleotides not matched to a gene: 14. DNA of the CDR3: TGTGCCAGTAGTAAGATTCAGCAGGGGGCGAAGCTCAATGAGCAGTTCTTC. This translates into CASSKIQQGAKLNEQFF.

The V call is TRBV9, the J call TRBJ1-1, with D tentatively TRBD1 (5 bases). Germline CDR1 reads SGDLS; CDR2 reads YYNGEE. Between the trimmed V and J ends, which lost 0 bases and 5 bases, there was a span of 11 bases. The CDR3 covers 14 residues. CDR3 protein: CASSVGAGETEAFF. The CDR3 bases are TGTGCCAGCAGCGTAGGTGCGGGGGAAACTGAAGCTTTCTTT.

This clonotype has a single count. V and J are TRBV20-1 and TRBJ2-3; D ambiguous. The CDR3 runs 12 residues. CDR1 DFQATT and CDR2 SNEGSKA come from the germline V gene (reference sequence). V lost 1 base, J lost 0 bases, and 2 bases lay in between. CDR3 protein: CSARVSTDTQYF. The CDR3 DNA reads as TGCAGTGCTAGAGTTAGCACAGATACGCAGTATTTT.

V and J are TRBV5-4 and TRBJ1-2; D perhaps matches TRBD1 (6 bases). This CDR3 contains 12 residues. Trimming left V 4 bases short and J 9 bases short, with 13 bases between. CDR1 is SGHNT, CDR2 YYREEE, per germline (reference sequence). The CDR3 here is CASSHDDRSYTF. CDR3 DNA sequence: TGTGCCAGCAGCCACGACGACAGGAGCTACACCTTC.

Only a few counts were recorded for this clonotype. The rearrangement links TRBV11-3 to TRBJ2-5, with unresolved D. V was trimmed by 5 bases and J by 3 bases, leaving 10 bases between them. The CDR3 has 13 amino acids. Germline assignment: CDR1 SGHNT and CDR2 YENEEA. CDR3 region: CASSPRSEETQYF. The CDR3 nucleotides are TGTGCCAGCAGCCCTCGATCCGAAGAGACCCAGTACTTC.

Comment on this clonotype: With a much larger clone just one base away, this may be a read error. The CDR3 end shows no conserved phenylalanine or tryptophan, and so a read error is likely. The chain employs TRBV4-3 and TRBJ2-1; 13 bases align to TRBD2. This CDR3 has 15 residues. With 2 bases clipped from V and 12 bases from J, the junction kept 7 bases outside the gene matches. CDR1 is LGHNA, CDR2 YSLEER, per germline. The CDR3 protein is CASSQQLAGGFGQFY. As DNA, the CDR3 is TGCGCCAGCAGCCAACAACTAGCGGGAGGGTTTGGGCAGTTCTAC.

This clonotype was found once. The chain links TRBV29-1 to TRBJ2-5, with 8 bases fitting TRBD2. The CDR3 covers 13 residues. The J segment lost 5 bases and the V segment lost 1 base, leaving 3 bases of the junction unmatched. Germline CDR1 SQVTM, CDR2 ANQGSEA. The CDR3 coding sequence is TGCAGCGTTGAAGTTCGGGGGGGGGAGACCCAGTACTTC. This encodes CSVEVRGGETQYF.

The sample holds a few counts of this clonotype. The J gene is TRBJ1-1, the V gene TRBV25-1; unclear D gene. Germline assignment: CDR1 MGHDK and CDR2 SYGVNS. The ends were cut back, 1 base at V and 3 bases at J, with 9 bases in the middle. The CDR3 totals 14 residues. The CDR3: CASSESPGYTEAFF. In nucleotides, the CDR3 is TGTGCCAGCAGTGAATCCCCGGGATACACTGAAGCTTTCTTT.

This clonotype has a count of ten or more. This sequence joins TRBV5-1 and TRBJ1-1; tentatively, D is TRBD1 (6 bases). Germline CDR1 SGHRS, CDR2 YFSETQ. This CDR3 has 15 amino acids. V gave up 4 bases and J gave up 1 base, with 14 bases separating them. The CDR3 coding sequence is TGCGCCAGCAGCCTCGGGGGGGCGGGGAACACTGAAGCTTTCTTT. It yields the protein CASSLGGAGNTEAFF.

This clonotype was counted ten times or more. V usage is TRBV15 and J usage is TRBJ1-1; tentatively, D is TRBD1 (5 bases). Trimming cost V 1 base and J 7 bases, with 10 bases left between them. Germline V gives CDR1 LNHNV, CDR2 YYDKDF (reference sequence). This CDR3 spans 13 amino acids. The CDR3 loop reads CATSRGGTFEAFF. Here the CDR3 DNA reads TGTGCCACCAGCAGAGGAGGGACGTTTGAAGCTTTCTTT.

This clonotype was observed a handful of times. This chain connects TRBV5-1 to TRBJ2-1; maybe TRBD2 (6 bases). The V and J ends lost 1 base and 3 bases respectively, with 11 bases between them. The CDR3 loop spans 15 amino acids. The germline CDR1 and CDR2 sequences are SGHRS and YFSETQ. The CDR3 loop is CASSLKTSGYNEQFF. DNA of the CDR3: TGCGCCAGCAGCTTGAAGACTAGTGGCTACAATGAGCAGTTCTTC.

This clonotype was seen ten or more times. The V call is TRBV20-1, the J call TRBJ1-2; TRBD1 is a possible D gene (5 bases). Looked up from germline, CDR1 is DFQATT and CDR2 is SNEGSKA (reference sequence). The CDR3 has 14 amino acids. V was trimmed by 6 bases and J by 4 bases, leaving 18 bases between them. CDR3 sequence: CSARKSGLGYGYTF. CDR3 coding DNA: TGCAGTGCCCGGAAGTCAGGGTTAGGCTATGGCTACACCTTC.

The CDR3 loop is CASSLGLAGGREEQFF. The CDR3 nucleotides read TGCGCCAGCAGCCTGGGACTAGCGGGAGGGCGCGAAGAGCAGTTCTTC. The V and J genes are TRBV5-1 and TRBJ2-1; TRBD2 matches at 16 bases. V shed 4 bases and J 10 bases; nucleotides not matched to a gene: 8. Germline CDR1 reads SGHRS; CDR2 reads YFSETQ. This CDR3 has 16 amino acids.

This clonotype was observed a handful of times. The chain is built from TRBV20-1 and TRBJ1-4; D is perhaps TRBD1 (5 bases). Trimming removed 6 bases at V and 8 bases at J, with 19 bases between. There are 14 residues in the CDR3. Germline values: CDR1 DFQATT, CDR2 SNEGSKA (reference sequence). The CDR3 loop is CSARQMDMSEKLFF. Here the CDR3 DNA reads TGCAGTGCCCGCCAAATGGACATGAGCGAAAAACTGTTTTTT.

The J gene is TRBJ2-3, the V gene TRBV29-1; 11 bases match TRBD1. This CDR3 is built from 14 residues. Germline V gene sequence: CDR1 SQVTM, CDR2 ANQGSEA. After removal of 7 bases from V and 4 bases from J, the junction contained 7 bases not matched to a gene. The CDR3 region has the DNA TGCAGCGCCAACGGACAGGGGGCCCCAGATACGCAGTATTTT. As protein: CSANGQGAPDTQYF.

This clonotype was seen only a few times. V is TRBV5-1 and J is TRBJ2-7; 8 bases fit TRBD2. The germline V gene has CDR1 SGHRS and CDR2 YFSETQ. The CDR3 spans 15 residues. V lost 0 bases, J lost 4 bases, and 6 bases stayed unmatched. CDR3 sequence (DNA): TGCGCCAGCAGCTTGGCCATCGGGAGGGCTTACGAGCAGTACTTC. Protein product: CASSLAIGRAYEQYF.

The J gene is TRBJ2-7, the V gene TRBV6-1; 8 nucleotides align to TRBD2. CDR1 and CDR2 (germline): MNHNS, SASEGT. The CDR3 covers 14 residues. Trimming took 8 bases from V and 6 from J; bases not matched to a gene: 12. CDR3 sequence: CASVKAGGMGEQYF. The CDR3 region has the DNA TGTGCCAGCGTCAAGGCGGGAGGTATGGGCGAGCAGTACTTC.

This sequence joins TRBV11-2 and TRBJ1-2; TRBD1 aligns across 7 bases. The CDR3 length is 16 residues. The J segment lost 5 bases and the V segment lost 5 bases, leaving 14 bases of the junction unmatched. Germline loops: CDR1 SGHAT, CDR2 FQNNGV. This CDR3 is CASSLMGLDRHYGYTF. The CDR3 region has the DNA TGTGCCAGCAGCCTAATGGGGTTGGACAGGCATTATGGCTACACCTTC.

This sequence joins TRBV30 and TRBJ1-5, with D unresolved. The germline V gene encodes CDR1 GTSNPN and CDR2 SVGIG (reference sequence). Trimming left V 0 bases short and J 4 bases short, with 7 bases between. The CDR3 consists of 13 residues. DNA of the CDR3: TGTGCCTGGAGTGTAGGATTTAATCAGCCCCAGCATTTT. Translation: CAWSVGFNQPQHF.

This clonotype was seen more than once but under ten times. This chain connects TRBV7-8 to TRBJ2-7; 8 bases are a match to TRBD1. CDR1 and CDR2 from the germline V gene are SGHVS and FQNEAQ. V lost 5 bases, J lost 4 bases, and 7 bases stayed unmatched. CDR3 size: 14 residues. CDR3 sequence (DNA): TGTGCCAGCAGCCAGGGGGCAGGAGGATACGAGCAGTACTTC. Translating gives CASSQGAGGYEQYF.

The chain couples TRBV6-2 or TRBV6-3 to TRBJ2-7; D call uncertain. CDR1 MNHEY and CDR2 SVGEGT come from the germline V gene. V was cut by 5 bases and J by 7 bases, with 15 bases left in between. The CDR3 consists of 13 residues. For the CDR3, the DNA is TGTGCCAGCAGTCCCATCTTACTACGGGAGCAGTACTTC. This encodes CASSPILLREQYF.